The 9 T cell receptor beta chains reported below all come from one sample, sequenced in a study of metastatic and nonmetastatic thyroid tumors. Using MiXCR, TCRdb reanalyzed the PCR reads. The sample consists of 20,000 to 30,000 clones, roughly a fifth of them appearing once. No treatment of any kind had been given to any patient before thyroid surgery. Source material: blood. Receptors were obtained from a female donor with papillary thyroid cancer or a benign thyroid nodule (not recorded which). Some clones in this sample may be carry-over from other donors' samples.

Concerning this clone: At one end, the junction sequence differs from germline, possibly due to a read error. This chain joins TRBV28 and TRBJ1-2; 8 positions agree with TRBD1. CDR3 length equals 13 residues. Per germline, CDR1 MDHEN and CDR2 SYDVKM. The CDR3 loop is CVSSSRDRIRYTF. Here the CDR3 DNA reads TGTGTCAGCAGTTCCCGGGACAGGATCCGCTACACCTTT.

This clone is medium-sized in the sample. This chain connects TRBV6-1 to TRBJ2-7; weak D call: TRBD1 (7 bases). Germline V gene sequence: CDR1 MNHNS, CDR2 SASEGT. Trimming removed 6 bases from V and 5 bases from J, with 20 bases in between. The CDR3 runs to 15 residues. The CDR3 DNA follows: TGTGCCAGCAGGCTAACCACAGGGGAGGATCACGAGCAGTACTTC. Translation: CASRLTTGEDHEQYF.

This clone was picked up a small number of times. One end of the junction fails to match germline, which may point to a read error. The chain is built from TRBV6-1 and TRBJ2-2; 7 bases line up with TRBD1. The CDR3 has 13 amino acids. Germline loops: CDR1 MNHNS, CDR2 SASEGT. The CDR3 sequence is CALQGTLTGELFF. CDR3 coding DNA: TGTGCCTTACAGGGGACCTTAACCGGGGAGCTTTTTTTT.

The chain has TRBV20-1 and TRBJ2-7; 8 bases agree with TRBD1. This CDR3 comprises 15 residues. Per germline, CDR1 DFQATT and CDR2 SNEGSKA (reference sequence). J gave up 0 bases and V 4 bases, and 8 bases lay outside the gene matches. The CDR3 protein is CSATGQGRASYEQYF. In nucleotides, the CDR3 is TGCAGTGCTACCGGACAGGGAAGGGCCTCCTACGAGCAGTACTTC.

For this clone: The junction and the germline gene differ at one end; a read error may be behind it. This chain's CDR3 is CASSFLGMEPQHF. The CDR3 DNA reads TGCGCCAGCAGTTTCCTAGGGATGGAGCCCCAGCATTTT. This chain connects TRBV12-3 or TRBV12-4 to TRBJ1-5; D not resolved. CDR3 length: 13 residues.

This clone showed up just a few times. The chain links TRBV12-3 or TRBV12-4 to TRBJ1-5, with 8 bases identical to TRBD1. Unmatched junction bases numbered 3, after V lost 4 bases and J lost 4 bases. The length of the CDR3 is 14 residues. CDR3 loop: CASSWTGRNQPQHF. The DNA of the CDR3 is TGTGCCAGCAGTTGGACAGGGCGAAATCAGCCCCAGCATTTT.

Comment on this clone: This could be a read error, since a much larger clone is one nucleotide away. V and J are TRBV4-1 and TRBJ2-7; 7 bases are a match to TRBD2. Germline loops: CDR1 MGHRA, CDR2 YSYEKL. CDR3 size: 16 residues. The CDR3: CASSHVGGGISHEQYF. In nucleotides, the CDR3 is TGCGCCAGCAGCCACGTTGGCGGGGGTATCTCCCACGAGCAGTACTTC.

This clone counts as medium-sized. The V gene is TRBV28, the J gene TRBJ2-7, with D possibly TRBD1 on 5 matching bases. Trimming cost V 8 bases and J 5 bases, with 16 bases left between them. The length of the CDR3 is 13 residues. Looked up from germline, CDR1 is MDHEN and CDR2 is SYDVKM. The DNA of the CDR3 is TGTGCCAGCTCTCCTTCCCTACAGGACGAGCAGTACTTC. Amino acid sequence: CASSPSLQDEQYF.

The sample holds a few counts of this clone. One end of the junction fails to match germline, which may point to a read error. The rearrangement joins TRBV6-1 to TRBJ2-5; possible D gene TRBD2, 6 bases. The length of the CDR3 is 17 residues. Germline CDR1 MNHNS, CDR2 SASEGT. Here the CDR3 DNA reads TGTGCCAGCAGAACCTCGGGAGCAGGGCAGGGTCGTGAGACCCATTACTTC. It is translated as CASRTSGAGQGRETHYF.